These 22 T cell receptor beta chains share one sample of origin, sequenced in a study of CD8 T cells in Susac syndrome. The RNA, roughly 0.45 to 1 ug, was put through reverse transcription using random hexamers. Each CDR3 protein is one row after TCRdb ran MiXCR on the immunoSEQ multiplex PCR reads. The table includes 110,000 or so distinct CDR3 sequences, about 95% detected once. Source material: CD4+ T cells from PBMCs. The receptors were sampled from a human donor in good health.

This sequence joins TRBV7-9 and TRBJ2-7; D not certain. The germline V gene has CDR1 SEHNR and CDR2 FQNEAQ (reference sequence). The CDR3 has 12 amino acids. V lost 1 base and J lost 6, with 7 bases in between. CDR3 protein: CASSLGPGEQYF. The CDR3 bases are TGTGCCAGCAGCTTAGGTCCAGGCGAGCAGTACTTC.

V and J are TRBV10-3 and TRBJ2-2; D remains unclear. Germline CDR1 ENHRY, CDR2 SYGVKD. V lost 8 bases to trimming and J lost 2 bases, with 6 bases between them. This CDR3 region has 12 residues. The DNA of the CDR3 is TGTGCCATCGGGCAAAACACCGGGGAGCTGTTTTTT. As protein: CAIGQNTGELFF.

The table lists this clonotype with a few counts. V is TRBV7-9 and J is TRBJ2-1; D may be TRBD1 or TRBD2 (5 bases each). V lost 5 bases to trimming and J lost 0 bases, with 8 bases between them. The CDR3 consists of 14 residues. In germline, CDR1 is SEHNR, CDR2 FQNEAQ (reference sequence). For the CDR3, the DNA is TGTGCCAGCAGCCCAGGGAGCTCCTACAATGAGCAGTTCTTC. As protein: CASSPGSSYNEQFF.

V usage is TRBV7-9 and J usage is TRBJ1-5; weak D call: TRBD1 (5 bases). Germline V gene lookup returns CDR1 SEHNR and CDR2 FQNEAQ (reference sequence). V lost 1 base, J lost 9 bases, and 10 bases lay in between. This CDR3 is built from 13 residues. The CDR3 sequence: CASSLGADRPQHF. For the CDR3, the DNA is TGTGCCAGCAGCTTAGGGGCAGACAGGCCCCAGCATTTT. Using reference TRBV7-9 and TRBJ1-5 for the parts outside the CDR3, the full variable domain is DTGVSQNPRHKITKRGQNVTFRCDPISEHNRLYWYRQTLGQGPEFLTYFQNEAQLEKSRLLSDRFSAERPKGSFSTLEIQRTEQGDSAMYLCASSLGADRPQHFGDGTRLSIL.

The V gene is TRBV7-3, the J gene TRBJ2-1; 7 bases line up with TRBD2. Trimming removed 4 bases from V and 0 bases from J; junction bases left unmatched: 3. Germline CDR1 and CDR2: SGHTA and FQGTGA. The CDR3 spans 15 residues. CDR3 nucleotides: TGTGCCAGCAGCTGGGGGGGGTTCTCCTACAATGAGCAGTTCTTC. This gives the protein CASSWGGFSYNEQFF.

The rearrangement uses TRBV6-5 and TRBJ1-1; D call uncertain. With 6 bases removed from V and 0 bases from J, the gap between germline ends came to 8 bases. The CDR3 sequence is 13 residues long. The germline V gene encodes CDR1 MNHEY and CDR2 SVGAGI. Here the CDR3 reads CASSHVMNTEAFF. The CDR3 nucleotides read TGTGCCAGCAGCCACGTGATGAACACTGAAGCTTTCTTT.

The rearrangement joins TRBV2 to TRBJ2-3, with 14 bases fitting TRBD2. This CDR3 contains 16 residues. After removal of 6 bases from V and 4 bases from J, the junction contained 6 bases not matched to a gene. Per germline, CDR1 SNHLY and CDR2 FYNNEI. CDR3 DNA sequence: TGTGCCAGCAGACTAGGACTAGCGGGAGGTGCAGATACGCAGTATTTT. Its protein product is CASRLGLAGGADTQYF.

CDR3 in amino acids: CASSLPDRGTEAFF. Written as DNA, the CDR3 is TGTGCCAGCAGCTTACCCGACAGAGGGACTGAAGCTTTCTTT. The rearrangement links TRBV5-4 to TRBJ1-1; TRBD1 might be the D (5 bases). Germline CDR1 reads SGHNT; CDR2 reads YYREEE (reference sequence). Between the trimmed V and J ends, which lost 2 bases and 5 bases, there was a span of 13 bases. The CDR3 extends over 14 amino acids.

The chain uses TRBV30 and TRBJ2-7, with unresolved D. Germline values: CDR1 GTSNPN, CDR2 SVGIG (reference sequence). The CDR3 contains 12 residues. CDR3 nucleotides: TGTGCTGGCACTGCCGGACCCTACGAGCAGTACTTC. Protein product: CAGTAGPYEQYF. The entire variable domain, with the rest obtained from reference TRBV30 and TRBJ2-7, is as follows: SQTIHQWPATLVQPVGSPLSLECTVEGTSNPNLYWYRQAAGRGLQLLFYSVGIGQISSEVPQNLSASRPQDRQFILSSKKLLLSDSGFYLCAGTAGPYEQYFGPGTRLTVT.

V gene TRBV10-3 combines with J gene TRBJ2-3; TRBD2 agrees at 14 bases. The V segment lost 5 bases and the J segment 2 bases; nucleotides outside the gene matches: 3. The V gene's germline CDR1 is ENHRY and CDR2 SYGVKD. This CDR3 has 16 residues. The DNA of the CDR3 is TGTGCCATCAGTTTGACTAGCGGGAGGGACACAGATACGCAGTATTTT. It translates to CAISLTSGRDTDTQYF.

The J gene is TRBJ1-3, the V gene TRBV23-1; possible D gene TRBD1, 5 bases. TRBV23-1 is an open reading frame, and its role is uncertain. This CDR3 spans 18 amino acids. V was trimmed by 0 bases and J by 0 bases, leaving 15 bases between them. As DNA, the CDR3 is TGCGCCAGCAGTCAATCTTGCCCGGGGGATGACTCTGGAAACACCATATATTTT. It is translated as CASSQSCPGDDSGNTIYF.

The chain couples TRBV3-1 to TRBJ1-6; D not resolved. This CDR3 is 15 amino acids long. Per the germline V gene, CDR1 is LGHDT and CDR2 is YNNKEL (reference sequence). With 0 bases removed from V and 10 bases from J, the gap between germline ends came to 13 bases. The CDR3 protein is CASSQESGKMSPLHF. CDR3 sequence (DNA): TGTGCCAGCAGCCAAGAATCGGGTAAAATGTCACCCCTCCACTTT.

The table lists this clonotype with a count of one. J is TRBJ1-4 and V is TRBV18, with D possibly being TRBD1 (5 bases). From germline, CDR1 is KGHSH and CDR2 LQKENI. V dropped 3 bases and J dropped 6 bases, with 8 bases sitting between them. The length of the CDR3 is 13 residues. The DNA of the CDR3 is TGTGCCAGCTCACCCAGGGAGGATGAAAAACTGTTTTTT. It codes for CASSPREDEKLFF.

The chain recombines TRBV29-1 with TRBJ1-1, with a possible D match to TRBD1 (6 bases). The CDR3 runs to 13 residues. From germline, CDR1 is SQVTM and CDR2 ANQGSEA. V lost 6 bases, J lost 0 bases, and 11 bases lay in between. CDR3: CSVAGHLNTEAFF. The CDR3 DNA reads TGCAGCGTAGCGGGACATTTGAACACTGAAGCTTTCTTT.

This chain joins TRBV5-8 and TRBJ1-1, with D maybe TRBD1 (6 bases). The germline V gene has CDR1 SGHTS and CDR2 YDEGEE. The CDR3 totals 12 residues. Trimming took 6 bases from V and 9 from J, leaving 15 bases between them. The DNA of the CDR3 is TGTGCCAGCATCAAAGGGGGGGACAAAGCTTTCTTT. Amino acids: CASIKGGDKAFF.

The chain recombines TRBV12-3 or TRBV12-4 with TRBJ2-4; the D gene is possibly TRBD1 (5 bases). CDR3 length: 12 amino acids. Trimming cost V 6 bases and J 8 bases, with 11 bases left between them. CDR3 DNA: TGTGCCAGCAGGTTGCAGGGTGACATTCAGTACTTC. Translation gives CASRLQGDIQYF.

This chain links TRBV3-1 with TRBJ2-1; D unresolved. Trimming stripped 4 bases from V and 3 bases from J, with 7 bases between. The CDR3 is 13 residues long. Germline CDR1 LGHDT, CDR2 YNNKEL (reference sequence). The CDR3 nucleotides are TGTGCCAGCAGCCTAGAAAACTACAATGAGCAGTTCTTC. As protein: CASSLENYNEQFF.

The V gene is TRBV2, the J gene TRBJ1-1, with 8 bases fitting TRBD1. The CDR3 consists of 13 residues. J gave up 4 bases and V 10 bases, and 8 bases lay outside the gene matches. From germline, CDR1 is SNHLY and CDR2 FYNNEI. In nucleotides, the CDR3 is TGTGCCACGGGGCCAACAGGGGGCACTGAAGCTTTCTTT. This codes for CATGPTGGTEAFF.

The gene calls are TRBV7-2 and TRBJ1-6; no reliable D call. Deletions cut 5 bases from V and 0 bases from J, with 8 bases between. The V gene's germline CDR1 is SGHTA and CDR2 FQGNSA. The CDR3 totals 15 residues. Here the CDR3 reads CASSPQSSYNSPLHF. The CDR3 DNA follows: TGTGCCAGCAGCCCCCAAAGCTCCTATAATTCACCCCTCCACTTT.

V is TRBV7-9 and J is TRBJ2-7; TRBD1 or TRBD2 may be the D gene (6 bases each). Trimming took off 1 base at V and 7 bases at J, with 17 bases between the two ends. The CDR3 totals 15 residues. CDR1 is SEHNR and CDR2 is FQNEAQ in the germline V gene (reference sequence). The CDR3 is CASSLEGGRAVEQYF. The CDR3, as DNA: TGTGCCAGCAGCTTAGAGGGGGGCAGGGCCGTGGAGCAGTACTTC.

The chain recombines TRBV18 with TRBJ2-4; 8 bases agree with TRBD1. Germline V gene sequence: CDR1 KGHSH, CDR2 LQKENI. This CDR3 has 16 amino acids. The trim removed 2 bases at V and 0 bases at J, leaving 3 bases unmatched. CDR3: CASSPTDRAAKNIQYF. The CDR3 DNA reads TGTGCCAGCTCACCAACGGACAGGGCAGCCAAAAACATTCAGTACTTC.

V usage is TRBV2 and J usage is TRBJ1-2; D remains ambiguous. Germline V gene lookup returns CDR1 SNHLY and CDR2 FYNNEI. Trimming left V 7 bases short and J 5 bases short, with 11 bases between. The CDR3 contains 12 residues. This chain's CDR3 is CASKGTGYGYTF. The CDR3 nucleotides are TGTGCCAGCAAGGGCACCGGGTATGGCTACACCTTC.